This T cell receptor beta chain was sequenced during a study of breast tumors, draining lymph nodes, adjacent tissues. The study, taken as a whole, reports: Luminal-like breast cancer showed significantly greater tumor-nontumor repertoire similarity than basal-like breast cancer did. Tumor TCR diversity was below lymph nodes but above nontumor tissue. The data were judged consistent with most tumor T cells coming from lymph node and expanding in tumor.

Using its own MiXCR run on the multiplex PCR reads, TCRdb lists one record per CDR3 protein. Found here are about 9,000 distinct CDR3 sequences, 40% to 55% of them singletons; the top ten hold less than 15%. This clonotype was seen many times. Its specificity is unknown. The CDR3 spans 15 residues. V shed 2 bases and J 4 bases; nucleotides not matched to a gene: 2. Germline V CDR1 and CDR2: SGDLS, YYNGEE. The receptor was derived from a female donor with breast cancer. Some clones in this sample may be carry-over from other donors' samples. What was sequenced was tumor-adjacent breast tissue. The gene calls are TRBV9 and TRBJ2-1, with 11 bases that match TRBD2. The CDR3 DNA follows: TGTGCCAGCAGCGTTCTAGCGGGAGGATACAATGAGCAGTTCTTC. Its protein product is CASSVLAGGYNEQFF.